These T cell receptor beta chains were read from a single sample in a study of OX40 agonist ivuxolimab in advanced cancers. This table comes from immunoSEQ multiplex PCR, and its TCRdb copy is limited to in-frame clones, with some not included. Of 30,000 to 35,000 clones listed, roughly 80% are singletons. Source: CD4+ or CD8+ T cells sorted from blood, taken in a trial of the OX40 agonist ivuxolimab. The receptors originated from an adult with an advanced solid tumor such as melanoma, head and neck, liver or kidney cancer. CDR3s include the opening cysteine and the closing phenylalanine or tryptophan. The order of the fields is J gene, V gene, clone size, D gene, CDR3 protein, CDR3 DNA. The D gene is left open where the match is weak. Clone size, where shown, is once, few, many, or a class for clones that have expanded.

J gene: TRBJ2-7
V gene: TRBV7-8
clone size: .
D gene: .
CDR3 protein: CASSPGVGPTLYEQYF
CDR3 DNA: TGTGCCAGCAGCCCGGGGGTGGGCCCGACGCTCTACGAGCAGTACTTC

J gene: TRBJ2-5
V gene: TRBV7-2
clone size: .
D gene: TRBD2
CDR3 protein: CASSLKGGQETQYF
CDR3 DNA: TGTGCCAGCAGCTTGAAGGGAGGGCAAGAGACCCAGTACTTC

J gene: TRBJ1-4
V gene: TRBV7-9
clone size: once
D gene: .
CDR3 protein: CASSLGDQKLFF
CDR3 DNA: TGTGCCAGCAGCTTAGGCGACCAAAAACTGTTTTTT

J gene: TRBJ2-2
V gene: TRBV4-3
clone size: few
D gene: TRBD2
CDR3 protein: CASSQETSGANTGELFF
CDR3 DNA: TGCGCCAGCAGCCAAGAAACTAGCGGGGCGAACACCGGGGAGCTGTTTTTT

J gene: TRBJ2-7
V gene: TRBV5-1
clone size: .
D gene: TRBD1
CDR3 protein: CASSLSQGAAYEQYF
CDR3 DNA: TGCGCCAGCAGCTTAAGCCAGGGGGCTGCGTACGAGCAGTACTTC

J gene: TRBJ2-5
V gene: TRBV6-5
clone size: .
D gene: .
CDR3 protein: CASSLRGHKETQYF
CDR3 DNA: TGTGCCAGCAGCCTACGGGGACATAAAGAGACCCAGTACTTC

J gene: TRBJ1-1
V gene: TRBV29-1
clone size: .
D gene: .
CDR3 protein: CSIQERMNTEAFF
CDR3 DNA: TGCAGCATTCAGGAACGGATGAACACTGAAGCTTTCTTT

J gene: TRBJ2-5
V gene: TRBV4-1
clone size: .
D gene: .
CDR3 protein: CASSQGGRLYF
CDR3 DNA: TGCGCCAGCAGCCAAGGGGGACGTCTGTACTTC

J gene: TRBJ1-1
V gene: TRBV6-5
clone size: .
D gene: .
CDR3 protein: CASRARGTEAFF
CDR3 DNA: TGTGCCAGCAGGGCCAGGGGAACTGAAGCTTTCTTT

J gene: TRBJ1-6
V gene: TRBV27
clone size: .
D gene: TRBD1
CDR3 protein: CASSFGQGNSPLHF
CDR3 DNA: TGTGCCAGCAGCTTCGGACAGGGTAATTCACCCCTCCACTTT

J gene: TRBJ1-5
V gene: TRBV6-6
clone size: .
D gene: .
CDR3 protein: CASSYPAGVGQPQHF
CDR3 DNA: TGTGCCAGCAGTTACCCCGCAGGGGTCGGTCAGCCCCAGCATTTT

J gene: TRBJ2-3
V gene: TRBV5-6
clone size: .
D gene: .
CDR3 protein: CASSVLVSGGTDTQYF
CDR3 DNA: TGTGCCAGCAGCGTATTGGTTTCAGGGGGGACAGATACGCAGTATTTT

J gene: TRBJ1-4
V gene: TRBV7-9
clone size: .
D gene: .
CDR3 protein: CASSAPDRLLSGKLFF
CDR3 DNA: TGTGCCAGCAGCGCGCCGGACAGATTACTATCGGGAAAACTGTTTTTT

J gene: TRBJ2-1
V gene: TRBV13
clone size: .
D gene: .
CDR3 protein: CASSSMTPGDEQFF
CDR3 DNA: TGTGCCAGCAGCTCTATGACCCCTGGGGATGAGCAGTTCTTC

J gene: TRBJ1-1
V gene: TRBV6-5
clone size: .
D gene: TRBD1
CDR3 protein: CASSLDRLNTEAFF
CDR3 DNA: TGTGCCAGCAGTTTGGACAGGTTAAACACTGAAGCTTTCTTT

J gene: TRBJ1-1
V gene: TRBV5-1
clone size: .
D gene: .
CDR3 protein: CASRLQSTEAFF
CDR3 DNA: TGCGCCAGCAGGCTTCAGTCGACTGAAGCTTTCTTT

J gene: TRBJ2-7
V gene: TRBV5-4
clone size: .
D gene: .
CDR3 protein: CASSWGMGLRDYEQYF
CDR3 DNA: TGTGCCAGCAGCTGGGGTATGGGTTTGAGGGACTACGAGCAGTACTTC

J gene: TRBJ1-2
V gene: TRBV15
clone size: few
D gene: .
CDR3 protein: CATSREEGDGYTF
CDR3 DNA: TGTGCCACCAGCAGAGAGGAGGGGGATGGCTACACCTTC

J gene: TRBJ2-2
V gene: TRBV7-9
clone size: .
D gene: TRBD2
CDR3 protein: CASSRLAANTGELFF
CDR3 DNA: TGTGCCAGCAGCCGACTAGCAGCGAACACCGGGGAGCTGTTTTTT

J gene: TRBJ1-6
V gene: TRBV7-9
clone size: .
D gene: .
CDR3 protein: CASSLGTSYNSPLHF
CDR3 DNA: TGTGCCAGCAGCCTGGGGACATCCTATAATTCACCCCTCCACTTT

J gene: TRBJ2-6
V gene: TRBV7-9
clone size: .
D gene: .
CDR3 protein: CASSLHSSGANVLTF
CDR3 DNA: TGTGCCAGCAGCCTCCACAGCTCTGGGGCCAACGTCCTGACTTTC

J gene: TRBJ1-3
V gene: TRBV5-1
clone size: .
D gene: .
CDR3 protein: CASSWDVGNTIYF
CDR3 DNA: TGCGCCAGCAGCTGGGACGTCGGAAACACCATATATTTT

J gene: TRBJ1-2
V gene: TRBV28
clone size: .
D gene: .
CDR3 protein: CASSPGDGNYGYTF
CDR3 DNA: TGTGCCAGCAGTCCCGGGGACGGGAACTATGGCTACACCTTC

J gene: TRBJ2-7
V gene: TRBV7-9
clone size: .
D gene: TRBD1
CDR3 protein: CASSTLAGTGEHEQYF
CDR3 DNA: TGTGCCAGCAGCACCCTTGCCGGGACAGGGGAGCACGAGCAGTACTTC

J gene: TRBJ1-2
V gene: TRBV10-2
clone size: .
D gene: TRBD1
CDR3 protein: CASSQFLRDSDF
CDR3 DNA: TGCGCCAGCAGTCAATTTCTCCGGGACAGTGACTTC

J gene: TRBJ1-2
V gene: TRBV6-1
clone size: .
D gene: .
CDR3 protein: CASSGFTGGEGDYGYTF
CDR3 DNA: TGTGCCAGCAGTGGGTTCACAGGAGGAGAGGGCGACTATGGCTACACCTTC

J gene: TRBJ2-5
V gene: TRBV11-2
clone size: .
D gene: .
CDR3 protein: CASSLEARLEETQYF
CDR3 DNA: TGTGCCAGCAGCTTAGAGGCCAGGTTAGAAGAGACCCAGTACTTC

J gene: TRBJ2-7
V gene: TRBV19
clone size: .
D gene: TRBD1
CDR3 protein: CASSPDRGWYEQYF
CDR3 DNA: TGTGCCAGTAGCCCCGACAGGGGATGGTACGAGCAGTACTTC

J gene: TRBJ1-5
V gene: TRBV7-2
clone size: .
D gene: .
CDR3 protein: CASSLAGDGQPQHF
CDR3 DNA: TGTGCCAGCAGCTTGGCCGGGGACGGTCAGCCCCAGCATTTT

J gene: TRBJ1-5
V gene: TRBV19
clone size: once
D gene: TRBD1
CDR3 protein: CASSTPLEGALDQPQHF
CDR3 DNA: TGTGCCAGTAGTACCCCCCTGGAGGGGGCGTTAGATCAGCCCCAGCATTTT

J gene: TRBJ1-1
V gene: TRBV4-1
clone size: few
D gene: TRBD1
CDR3 protein: CASSLEGQPNTEAFF
CDR3 DNA: TGCGCCAGCAGCCTAGAGGGACAGCCGAACACTGAAGCTTTCTTT

J gene: TRBJ2-3
V gene: TRBV29-1
clone size: .
D gene: .
CDR3 protein: CSVEVWDSASTDTQYF
CDR3 DNA: TGCAGCGTTGAAGTGTGGGACTCAGCTAGCACAGATACGCAGTATTTT

J gene: TRBJ2-2
V gene: TRBV5-1
clone size: .
D gene: .
CDR3 protein: CASSFQQGELFF
CDR3 DNA: TGCGCCAGCAGCTTTCAACAGGGGGAGCTGTTTTTT

J gene: TRBJ2-7
V gene: TRBV7-2
clone size: .
D gene: TRBD1
CDR3 protein: CASSQTGVDEQYF
CDR3 DNA: TGTGCCAGCAGCCAGACAGGGGTTGACGAGCAGTACTTC

J gene: TRBJ2-5
V gene: TRBV10-1
clone size: few
D gene: TRBD1
CDR3 protein: CACTTGVETQYF
CDR3 DNA: TGCGCCTGCACGACAGGGGTAGAGACCCAGTACTTC

J gene: TRBJ2-7
V gene: TRBV30
clone size: .
D gene: TRBD1
CDR3 protein: CAWGKGQGAYEQYF
CDR3 DNA: TGTGCCTGGGGAAAGGGACAGGGGGCCTACGAGCAGTACTTC